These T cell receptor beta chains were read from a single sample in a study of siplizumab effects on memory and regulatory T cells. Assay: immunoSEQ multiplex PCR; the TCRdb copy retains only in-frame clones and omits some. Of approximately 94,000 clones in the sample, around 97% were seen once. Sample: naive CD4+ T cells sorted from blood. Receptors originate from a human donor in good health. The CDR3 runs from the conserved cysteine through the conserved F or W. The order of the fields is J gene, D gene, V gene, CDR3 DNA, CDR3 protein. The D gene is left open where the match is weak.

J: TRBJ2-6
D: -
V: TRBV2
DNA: TGTGCCAGCAGTGAAATATCAGGTACTGGGGCCAACGTCCTGACTTTC
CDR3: CASSEISGTGANVLTF

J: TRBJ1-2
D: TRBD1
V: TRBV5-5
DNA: TGTGCCAGCAGCCGGGGGGACAGCCAAGCCCCCGGCTACACCTTC
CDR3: CASSRGDSQAPGYTF

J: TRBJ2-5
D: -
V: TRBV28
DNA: TGTGCCAGCAGCACAGACGGAGTGACCCAGTACTTC
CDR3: CASSTDGVTQYF

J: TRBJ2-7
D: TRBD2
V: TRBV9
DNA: TGTGCCAGCAGCGTAGACGGGACTAGCGGGTACGAGCAGTACTTC
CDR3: CASSVDGTSGYEQYF

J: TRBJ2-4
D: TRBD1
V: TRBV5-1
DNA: TGCGCCAGCAGCTTACAGGGACAGGGCAAAAACATTCAGTACTTC
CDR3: CASSLQGQGKNIQYF

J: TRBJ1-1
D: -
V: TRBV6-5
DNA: TGTGCCAGCCGGGCCAGGGGAACGAACACTGAAGCTTTCTTT
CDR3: CASRARGTNTEAFF

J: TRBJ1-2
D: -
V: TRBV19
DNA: TGTGCCAGTAGTATTATCGGGGGTCGCGGTTATGGCTACACCTTC
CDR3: CASSIIGGRGYGYTF

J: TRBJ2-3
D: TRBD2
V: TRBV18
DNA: TGTGCCAGCTCACCGGGACTAGCGGGGGGGCAAACCCTTTCAGATACGCAGTATTTT
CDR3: CASSPGLAGGQTLSDTQYF

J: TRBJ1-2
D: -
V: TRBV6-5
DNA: TGTGCCAGCAGTTACTCGAGTAGAGATGGCTACACCTTC
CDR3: CASSYSSRDGYTF

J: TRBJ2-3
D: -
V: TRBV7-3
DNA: TGTGCCAGCAGCTTACTGTCTCGGTACAATGCCGGCGCGCAGTATTTT
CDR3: CASSLLSRYNAGAQYF

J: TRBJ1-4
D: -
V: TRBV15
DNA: TGTGCCTCGGGAGGGGGGGCAAGAGAAAAACTGTTTTTT
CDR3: CASGGGAREKLFF

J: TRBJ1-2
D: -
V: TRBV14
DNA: TGTGCCAGCAGCCAAATTAACTATGGCTACACCTTC
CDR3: CASSQINYGYTF

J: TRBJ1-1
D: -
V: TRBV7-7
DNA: TGTGCCAGCAGCCAGACAAAGAACACTGAAGCTTTCTTT
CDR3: CASSQTKNTEAFF

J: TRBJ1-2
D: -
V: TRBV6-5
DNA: TGTGCCAGCAGTCCGGGACACAGCTATGGCTACACCTTC
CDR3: CASSPGHSYGYTF

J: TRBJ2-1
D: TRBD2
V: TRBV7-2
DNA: TGTGCCAGCAGCCCCAACTACCGGACTAGCGGAGAGCAGTTCTTC
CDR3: CASSPNYRTSGEQFF

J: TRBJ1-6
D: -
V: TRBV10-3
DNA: TGTGCCATCCGGGGGATGGATTCACCCCTCCACTTT
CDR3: CAIRGMDSPLHF